These 18 T cell receptor beta chains share one sample of origin, sequenced in a study of OX40 agonist ivuxolimab in advanced cancers. The method was immunoSEQ multiplex PCR; TCRdb's version includes in-frame clones alone and lacks a portion of them. The sample holds 73,000 or so clones, 88% seen once. The material was CD4+ or CD8+ T cells sorted from blood, obtained in a trial of the OX40 agonist ivuxolimab. These receptors came from an adult with an advanced solid tumor such as melanoma, head and neck, liver or kidney cancer.

V and J are TRBV13 and TRBJ1-6; possible D gene TRBD1, 5 bases. Germline-derived CDR1 and CDR2 are PRHDT and FYEKMQ (reference sequence). The germline V and J ends were trimmed by 7 bases and 7 bases, with 14 bases remaining between them. This CDR3 is built from 14 residues. The CDR3 nucleotides are TGTGCCAGCAATTTTGGCGGGGGAAATTCACCCCTCCACTTT. Its protein is CASNFGGGNSPLHF.

Only one count was recorded for this clone. The chain employs TRBV11-2 and TRBJ1-5, with D perhaps matching TRBD1 (5 bases). Germline-derived CDR1 and CDR2 are SGHAT and FQNNGV. V was clipped by 0 bases and J by 5 bases, with 5 bases between them. The length of the CDR3 is 13 residues. The CDR3 spells CASSLEGDQPQHF. Written as DNA, the CDR3 is TGTGCCAGCAGCTTAGAAGGGGATCAGCCCCAGCATTTT.

This sequence joins TRBV7-2 and TRBJ1-2; D is perhaps TRBD1 (5 bases). The germline V gene encodes CDR1 SGHTA and CDR2 FQGNSA. The CDR3 extends over 15 amino acids. Trimming took 5 bases from V and 8 from J, leaving 21 bases between them. The CDR3 DNA sequence: TGTGCCAGCAGCATGACCTCCGGGACGTCGAAAGGCTACACCTTC. It yields the protein CASSMTSGTSKGYTF.

The chain combines TRBV6-5 with TRBJ1-3, with D uncertain. This CDR3 has 15 residues. V gave up 6 bases and J gave up 0 bases, with 12 bases separating them. CDR1 MNHEY and CDR2 SVGAGI come from the germline V gene. In DNA form, the CDR3 reads TGTGCCAGCAGCTTGACCGGGCCCTCTGGAAACACCATATATTTT. It yields the protein CASSLTGPSGNTIYF.

The genes are TRBV2 and TRBJ1-1; D not certain. Germline CDR1 is SNHLY and CDR2 is FYNNEI. Trimming removed 5 bases from V and 0 bases from J, with 4 bases in between. The CDR3 is 12 amino acids. The CDR3 spells CASSPLNTEAFF. The CDR3 nucleotides read TGTGCCAGCAGTCCTTTGAACACTGAAGCTTTCTTT. The whole variable domain, filled in from reference TRBV2 and TRBJ1-1, reads EPEVTQTPSHQVTQMGQEVILRCVPISNHLYFYWYRQILGQKVEFLVSFYNNEISEKSEIFDDQFSVERPDGSNFTLKIRSTKLEDSAMYFCASSPLNTEAFFGQGTRLTVV.

The V and J genes are TRBV4-1 and TRBJ2-3, with D possibly matching TRBD2 (6 bases). The CDR3 sequence is 15 residues long. Germline V lookup: CDR1 MGHRA, CDR2 YSYEKL. Trimming cost V 5 bases and J 1 base, with 13 bases left between them. CDR3 in amino acids: CASSFRASGTDTQYF. CDR3 coding DNA: TGCGCCAGCAGCTTTCGGGCTAGCGGCACAGATACGCAGTATTTT.

This clone came up once. V is TRBV5-1 and J is TRBJ1-6; D is ambiguous. The CDR3 totals 15 residues. From germline, CDR1 is SGHRS and CDR2 YFSETQ. The V gene lost 2 bases and the J gene lost 6 bases, with 12 bases spanning the gap. The CDR3 DNA is TGCGCCAGCAGCTTAACGGCCGGGAGTAATTCACCCCTCCACTTT. Encoded protein: CASSLTAGSNSPLHF. Looking up the rest from reference TRBV5-1 and TRBJ1-6 gives the full variable domain: KAGVTQTPRYLIKTRGQQVTLSCSPISGHRSVSWYQQTPGQGLQFLFEYFSETQRNKGNFPGRFSGRQFSNSRSEMNVSTLELGDSALYLCASSLTAGSNSPLHFGNGTRLTVT.

The V call is TRBV28, the J call TRBJ1-1, with a weak D call TRBD1 (5 bases). V shed 7 bases and J shed 5 bases, with 11 bases lying between them. The CDR3 contains 12 residues. In germline, CDR1 is MDHEN, CDR2 SYDVKM. The CDR3 DNA is TGTGCCAGCACCCTTGGGGGGACTGAAGCTTTCTTT. Protein product: CASTLGGTEAFF. Together with reference TRBV28 and TRBJ1-1, the CDR3 gives the full variable domain: DVKVTQSSRYLVKRTGEKVFLECVQDMDHENMFWYRQDPGLGLRLIYFSYDVKMKEKGDIPEGYSVSREKKERFSLILESASTNQTSMYLCASTLGGTEAFFGQGTRLTVV.

The V call is TRBV11-2, the J call TRBJ2-7; D is unresolved. The V gene's germline CDR1 is SGHAT and CDR2 FQNNGV. This CDR3 contains 14 residues. The V end was cut by 5 bases, the J end by 0 bases, with 11 bases between. The CDR3 is CASSPRQPSYEQYF. In DNA, the CDR3 is TGTGCCAGCAGCCCCCGTCAGCCCTCCTACGAGCAGTACTTC.

The genes are TRBV29-1 and TRBJ2-1; a weak D match, TRBD2 (7 bases). Trimming pared 7 bases from V and 2 bases from J, leaving 15 bases between. CDR1 is SQVTM, CDR2 ANQGSEA, per germline. The CDR3 spans 14 residues. The CDR3 region is CSAEGGGPYNEQFF. The DNA of the CDR3 is TGCAGCGCCGAGGGGGGGGGACCCTACAATGAGCAGTTCTTC.

This chain joins TRBV27 and TRBJ1-4; 11 bases line up with TRBD1. Germline V CDR1 and CDR2: MNHEY, SMNVEV (reference sequence). The CDR3 is 16 residues long. V trimming: 6 bases; J trimming: 8 bases; junction bases outside the gene matches: 11. In DNA, the CDR3 is TGTGCCAGCAGCCTTCTTGGGGGACAGGGGGACGAAAAACTGTTTTTT. Residues: CASSLLGGQGDEKLFF.

The chain joins TRBV11-2 to TRBJ2-7; a weak D match, TRBD2 (5 bases). CDR1 SGHAT and CDR2 FQNNGV come from the germline V gene. The CDR3 spans 14 residues. Trimming took off 5 bases at V and 3 bases at J, with 14 bases between the two ends. The CDR3 reads CASSANPGYYEQYF. DNA for the CDR3: TGTGCCAGCAGCGCTAATCCGGGATACTACGAGCAGTACTTC.

This chain connects TRBV19 to TRBJ2-2, with D uncertain. Germline V gene sequence: CDR1 LNHDA, CDR2 SQIVND (reference sequence). The CDR3 spans 14 residues. V was pared by 7 bases and J by 0 bases, with 9 bases between. CDR3 amino acids: CASKVYANTGELFF. CDR3 DNA sequence: TGTGCCAGTAAAGTGTACGCGAACACCGGGGAGCTGTTTTTT.

The chain is built from TRBV6-1 and TRBJ1-5, with a tentative D call TRBD1 (6 bases). Trimming stripped 6 bases from V and 1 base from J, with 13 bases between. This CDR3 is 15 amino acids long. Germline V gives CDR1 MNHNS, CDR2 SASEGT. CDR3 amino acids: CASSYEGGSNQPQHF. CDR3 DNA: TGTGCCAGCAGCTACGAAGGGGGGAGCAATCAGCCCCAGCATTTT.

The chain has TRBV5-4 and TRBJ2-1; the match to TRBD2 covers 8 bases. The CDR3 runs to 15 residues. Germline values: CDR1 SGHNT, CDR2 YYREEE (reference sequence). V was pared by 0 bases and J by 10 bases, with 9 bases of the junction left unmatched. The DNA of the CDR3 is TGTGCCAGCAGCTTGGCCCAGCGGGAGTTCGGAGAGCAGTTCTTC. Protein sequence: CASSLAQREFGEQFF.

The rearrangement links TRBV21-1 to TRBJ2-7; TRBD1 reflects the table's D call only, with no check against the DNA. TRBV21-1 is assigned pseudogene status. CDR3 length: 16 amino acids. Here the CDR3 DNA reads TGTGCCAGCAGCAAATCGACAGGGGGCGACGGAGGCGAGCAGTACTTC. This sequence encodes CASSKSTGGDGGEQYF.

In the case of this clone: The identical CDR3 is also encoded by other nucleotide sequences in the sample. The chain has TRBV5-1 and TRBJ2-5; D not resolved. The CDR3 loop spans 11 amino acids. CDR1 is SGHRS, CDR2 YFSETQ, per germline. V lost 1 base and J 4 bases, leaving 2 bases between the germline ends. For the CDR3, the DNA is TGCGCCAGCAGCTTGTCAGAGACCCAGTACTTC. Amino acid sequence: CASSLSETQYF.

This clone was counted at least ten times. The V gene is TRBV4-1, the J gene TRBJ1-3; D is perhaps TRBD1 (5 bases). V was cut by 2 bases and J by 8 bases, with 22 bases left in between. In germline, CDR1 is MGHRA, CDR2 YSYEKL. The CDR3 length is 17 residues. CDR3 in amino acids: CASSQSSTRGGGYTIYF. The CDR3 coding sequence is TGCGCCAGCAGCCAAAGTTCCACTAGGGGTGGCGGTTACACCATATATTTT.